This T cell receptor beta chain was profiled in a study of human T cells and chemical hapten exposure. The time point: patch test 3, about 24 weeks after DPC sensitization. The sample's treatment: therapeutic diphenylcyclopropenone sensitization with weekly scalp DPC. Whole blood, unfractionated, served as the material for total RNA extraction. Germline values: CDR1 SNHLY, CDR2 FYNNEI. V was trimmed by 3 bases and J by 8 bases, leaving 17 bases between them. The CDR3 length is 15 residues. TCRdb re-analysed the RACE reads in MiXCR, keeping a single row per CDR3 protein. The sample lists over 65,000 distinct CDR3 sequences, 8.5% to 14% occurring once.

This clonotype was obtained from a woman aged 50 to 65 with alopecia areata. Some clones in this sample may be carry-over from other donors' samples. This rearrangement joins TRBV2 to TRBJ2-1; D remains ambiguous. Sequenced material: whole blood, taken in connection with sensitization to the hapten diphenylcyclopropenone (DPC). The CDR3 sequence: CASSDVASSLDEQFF. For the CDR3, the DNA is TGTGCCAGCAGTGACGTGGCGTCGAGCTTGGATGAGCAGTTCTTC.